This is a list of T cell receptor beta chains from one sample in a study of PD-1 blockade in classical Hodgkin lymphoma. The repertoire was sequenced with immunoSEQ multiplex PCR; TCRdb's copy has only in-frame clones and lacks some. The sample consists of tens of thousands of clones, approximately 90% of them appearing once. The source material was peripheral blood mononuclear cells (PBMCs), sampled before the fourth cycle of nivolumab. The receptors stem from a human donor with classical Hodgkin lymphoma. CDR3s include the opening cysteine and the closing phenylalanine or tryptophan. Each record gives: CDR3 protein, CDR3 DNA, D gene, J gene, clone size, V gene. D genes are given only for firm matches. Clone sizes are given selectively: once, few, many, or a class where the clone is expanded.

cdr3_aa: CASSVTGISGNTIYF; cdr3_nt: TGTGCCAGCAGCGTCACAGGGATCTCTGGAAACACCATATATTTT; d_call: -; j_call: TRBJ1-3; clone_size: -; v_call: TRBV9
cdr3_aa: CASSKYIGSNQPQHF; cdr3_nt: TGTGCCAGCAGTAAATATATCGGAAGCAATCAGCCCCAGCATTTT; d_call: -; j_call: TRBJ1-5; clone_size: -; v_call: TRBV28
cdr3_aa: CASSMAGYNEQFF; cdr3_nt: TGTGCCAGTAGTATGGCGGGGTACAATGAGCAGTTCTTC; d_call: -; j_call: TRBJ2-1; clone_size: -; v_call: TRBV19
cdr3_aa: CASSHPWTGSANAEAFF; cdr3_nt: TGTGCCAGCAGCCATCCATGGACAGGGAGTGCCAACGCTGAAGCTTTCTTT; d_call: -; j_call: TRBJ1-1; clone_size: -; v_call: TRBV12-1
cdr3_aa: CASSPRITVRSATSGNTIYF; cdr3_nt: TGTGCCAGCTCACCAAGGATAACGGTCAGGTCGGCAACCTCTGGAAACACCATATATTTT; d_call: -; j_call: TRBJ1-3; clone_size: -; v_call: TRBV18
cdr3_aa: CASSRGTGQETQYF; cdr3_nt: TGTGCCAGCAGCCGGGGGACAGGTCAAGAGACCCAGTACTTC; d_call: TRBD1; j_call: TRBJ2-5; clone_size: -; v_call: TRBV7-7
cdr3_aa: CSVAPGQGANEQYF; cdr3_nt: TGCAGCGTAGCCCCGGGACAGGGGGCCAACGAGCAGTACTTC; d_call: TRBD1; j_call: TRBJ2-7; clone_size: -; v_call: TRBV29-1
cdr3_aa: CASSLGTEAFF; cdr3_nt: TGTGCCAGCAGCTTGGGCACTGAAGCTTTCTTT; d_call: -; j_call: TRBJ1-1; clone_size: -; v_call: TRBV5-1
cdr3_aa: CASSYKTGEGNQPQHF; cdr3_nt: TGTGCCAGCAGTTACAAGACGGGGGAGGGCAATCAGCCCCAGCATTTT; d_call: -; j_call: TRBJ1-5; clone_size: -; v_call: TRBV6-5
cdr3_aa: CASSTPHTSNYGYTF; cdr3_nt: TGTGCCAGCAGCACGCCACACACTAGCAACTATGGCTACACCTTC; d_call: -; j_call: TRBJ1-2; clone_size: -; v_call: TRBV5-5
cdr3_aa: CASSLEGLAVYEQYF; cdr3_nt: TGTGCCAGCAGCTTAGAGGGACTAGCGGTTTACGAGCAGTACTTC; d_call: TRBD2; j_call: TRBJ2-7; clone_size: -; v_call: TRBV7-2
cdr3_aa: CASSHGNLRGPPGANVLTF; cdr3_nt: TGTGCCAGCAGCCACGGGAATTTACGGGGGCCCCCTGGGGCCAACGTCCTGACTTTC; d_call: -; j_call: TRBJ2-6; clone_size: -; v_call: TRBV4-2
cdr3_aa: CASRGEPGNTEAFF; cdr3_nt: TGTGCCAGCAGAGGAGAGCCGGGGAACACTGAAGCTTTCTTT; d_call: -; j_call: TRBJ1-1; clone_size: -; v_call: TRBV6-4
cdr3_aa: CASSGGTSGGQNTGELFF; cdr3_nt: TGTGCCAGCAGCGGTGGGACTAGCGGGGGGCAAAACACCGGGGAGCTGTTTTTT; d_call: TRBD2; j_call: TRBJ2-2; clone_size: -; v_call: TRBV9
cdr3_aa: CASKAFRTGMSYEQYF; cdr3_nt: TGTGCCAGCAAGGCCTTTCGGACAGGGATGTCCTACGAGCAGTACTTC; d_call: TRBD1; j_call: TRBJ2-7; clone_size: -; v_call: TRBV2
cdr3_aa: CSVELGVGQPQHF; cdr3_nt: TGCAGCGTCGAATTGGGTGTAGGTCAGCCCCAGCATTTT; d_call: -; j_call: TRBJ1-5; clone_size: -; v_call: TRBV29-1
cdr3_aa: CASRPGGSYNSPLHF; cdr3_nt: TGTGCCAGCAGGCCCGGCGGCTCCTATAATTCACCCCTCCACTTT; d_call: -; j_call: TRBJ1-6; clone_size: -; v_call: TRBV6-4
cdr3_aa: CASSVVSNTEAFF; cdr3_nt: TGTGCCAGCAGCGTAGTTTCGAACACTGAAGCTTTCTTT; d_call: -; j_call: TRBJ1-1; clone_size: -; v_call: TRBV9
cdr3_aa: CASSFGGGTDTQYF; cdr3_nt: TGTGCCAGCAGCTTTGGGGGGGGCACAGATACGCAGTATTTT; d_call: TRBD2; j_call: TRBJ2-3; clone_size: -; v_call: TRBV7-9
cdr3_aa: CASSTPTGGAPDTQYF; cdr3_nt: TGTGCCAGCAGTACCCCGACAGGGGGCGCCCCAGATACGCAGTATTTT; d_call: TRBD1; j_call: TRBJ2-3; clone_size: -; v_call: TRBV28
cdr3_aa: CASSPAGGLRETQYF; cdr3_nt: TGTGCCAGCAGTCCGGCGGGGGGGCTCAGAGAGACCCAGTACTTC; d_call: TRBD2; j_call: TRBJ2-5; clone_size: -; v_call: TRBV2
cdr3_aa: CASSEPPPTDATNEKLFF; cdr3_nt: TGTGCCAGCAGCGAGCCTCCCCCCACTGATGCAACTAATGAAAAACTGTTTTTT; d_call: -; j_call: TRBJ1-4; clone_size: -; v_call: TRBV28
cdr3_aa: CASSPRGVMGAGELFF; cdr3_nt: TGTGCCAGTAGTCCAAGAGGGGTAATGGGAGCCGGGGAGCTGTTTTTT; d_call: -; j_call: TRBJ2-2; clone_size: -; v_call: TRBV19
cdr3_aa: CASSYRLAGGLGETQYF; cdr3_nt: TGCGCCAGCAGCTATAGACTAGCGGGGGGGCTCGGCGAGACCCAGTACTTC; d_call: TRBD2; j_call: TRBJ2-5; clone_size: -; v_call: TRBV5-1
cdr3_aa: CASSVTGTADTDTQYF; cdr3_nt: TGTGCCAGTAGTGTGACCGGGACAGCAGACACAGATACGCAGTATTTT; d_call: TRBD1; j_call: TRBJ2-3; clone_size: -; v_call: TRBV19
cdr3_aa: CASSLDGRVGQYF; cdr3_nt: TGTGCCAGCAGCTTAGACGGGAGGGTCGGGCAGTACTTC; d_call: TRBD2; j_call: TRBJ2-7; clone_size: -; v_call: TRBV7-2
cdr3_aa: CASSLSVGGNQPQHF; cdr3_nt: TGTGCCAGCAGTTTATCGGTTGGGGGGAATCAGCCCCAGCATTTT; d_call: -; j_call: TRBJ1-5; clone_size: -; v_call: TRBV27
cdr3_aa: CASSSGLANNEQFF; cdr3_nt: TGCGCCAGCAGCTCGGGACTAGCTAACAATGAGCAGTTCTTC; d_call: TRBD2; j_call: TRBJ2-1; clone_size: few; v_call: TRBV5-1
cdr3_aa: CASSAPPFEKLFF; cdr3_nt: TGTGCCAGCAGTGCACCTCCTTTCGAAAAACTGTTTTTT; d_call: -; j_call: TRBJ1-4; clone_size: -; v_call: TRBV6-6